These T cell receptor beta chains were read from a single sample in a study of blood T cell repertoires in COVID-19. TCRdb's copy holds only in-frame clones and misses some; the assay was immunoSEQ multiplex PCR. The sample consists of some 250,000 clones, approximately 83% of them appearing once. The sample consisted of peripheral blood. The origin of the receptors is a woman aged 25 to 39 who had recovered from COVID-19. The CDR3 runs from the conserved cysteine through the conserved F or W. The D gene is left open where the match is weak. A clone size is listed for some rows: how often the clone was seen (once, few, many), or a class if it is expanded.

.	once	TRBJ2-7	TRBV7-3	CASSLIGKGSRIEAAALATYEQYF	TGTGCCAGCAGCTTAATTGGTAAAGGGAGCCGGATAGAGGCAGCGGCACTAGCCACCTACGAGCAGTACTTC
TRBD1	.	TRBJ1-1	TRBV2	CASNGQGPIMNTEAFF	TGTGCCAGCAATGGACAGGGGCCGATCATGAACACTGAAGCTTTCTTT
TRBD2	.	TRBJ2-1	TRBV7-8	CASSLTRRLAGGYNEQFF	TGTGCCAGCAGCCTGACCCGACGACTAGCGGGGGGTTACAATGAGCAGTTCTTC
.	once	TRBJ2-3	TRBV2	CASGSRGADTQYF	TGTGCCAGCGGATCCAGGGGCGCAGATACGCAGTATTTT
.	.	TRBJ2-3	TRBV3-1/TRBV3-2	CASSKWTDTQYF	TGTGCCAGCTCTAAGTGGACAGATACGCAGTATTTT
.	.	TRBJ1-2	TRBV5-6	CASSLRFGGAYGYTF	TGTGCCAGCAGCTTGCGGTTCGGGGGGGCCTATGGCTACACCTTC
.	.	TRBJ2-3	TRBV11-3	CASSLDPRMADTQYF	TGTGCCAGCAGCTTAGACCCTAGGATGGCAGATACGCAGTATTTT
TRBD2	.	TRBJ2-1	TRBV2	CASSENGGGAGYEQFF	TGTGCCAGCAGTGAAAACGGCGGGGGGGCGGGTTATGAGCAGTTCTTC
.	.	TRBJ1-3	TRBV3-1/TRBV3-2	CASSPLRAGNTIYF	TGTGCCAGCAGCCCCCTGAGGGCTGGAAACACCATATATTTT
TRBD1	.	TRBJ1-2	TRBV5-6	CASSLYWDRANYGYTF	TGTGCCAGCAGCTTGTATTGGGACAGGGCAAACTATGGCTACACCTTC
.	.	TRBJ2-7	TRBV27	CASSLLRPQGFYEQYF	TGTGCCAGCAGTTTATTAAGGCCCCAGGGCTTCTACGAGCAGTACTTC
.	.	TRBJ2-5	TRBV7-2	CASRPRGFGETQYF	TGTGCCAGCAGGCCAAGGGGGTTCGGGGAGACCCAGTACTTC
TRBD2	.	TRBJ2-1	TRBV2	CASTAGGRDEQFF	TGTGCCAGCACCGCTGGGGGGAGGGATGAGCAGTTCTTC
.	.	TRBJ2-7	TRBV5-6	CASSLQDRSYEQYF	TGTGCCAGCAGCCTCCAGGACAGATCCTACGAGCAGTACTTC
.	.	TRBJ1-5	TRBV28	CASSPPPGDRQPQHF	TGTGCCAGCAGTCCGCCCCCGGGGGATAGGCAGCCCCAGCATTTT